Listed here is a single TCR beta chain. The antigen is not known. The sample is drawn from a study of identical twins. Broader study findings: Modelling approaches yielded underestimates of out-of-frame TCR alpha sharing between monozygotic twins.

V trimming: 3 bases; J trimming: 8 bases; junction bases outside the gene matches: 6. Germline values: CDR1 MDHEN, CDR2 SYDVKM. The CDR3 sequence is 14 residues long. TCRdb processed the 5' RACE reads anew with MiXCR; each CDR3 protein has one entry. The sample holds 200,000 to 300,000 distinct CDR3 sequences, 7.5% seen once. These data were also reused for a study on yellow fever vaccine responses in identical twins. As that study records: Convergence reportedly seemed to mark part of the twins' vaccine T cell response, with personalization marking the rest.

The gene calls are TRBV28 and TRBJ2-1, with 8 bases that match TRBD2. The receptor was isolated from a woman between 18 and 30 years old in good health. Material: CD8+ T cells sorted from blood. The CDR3 DNA follows: TGTGCCAGCAGTTTTAGGCTAGCGGGCGATGAGCAGTTCTTC. The encoded protein is CASSFRLAGDEQFF.